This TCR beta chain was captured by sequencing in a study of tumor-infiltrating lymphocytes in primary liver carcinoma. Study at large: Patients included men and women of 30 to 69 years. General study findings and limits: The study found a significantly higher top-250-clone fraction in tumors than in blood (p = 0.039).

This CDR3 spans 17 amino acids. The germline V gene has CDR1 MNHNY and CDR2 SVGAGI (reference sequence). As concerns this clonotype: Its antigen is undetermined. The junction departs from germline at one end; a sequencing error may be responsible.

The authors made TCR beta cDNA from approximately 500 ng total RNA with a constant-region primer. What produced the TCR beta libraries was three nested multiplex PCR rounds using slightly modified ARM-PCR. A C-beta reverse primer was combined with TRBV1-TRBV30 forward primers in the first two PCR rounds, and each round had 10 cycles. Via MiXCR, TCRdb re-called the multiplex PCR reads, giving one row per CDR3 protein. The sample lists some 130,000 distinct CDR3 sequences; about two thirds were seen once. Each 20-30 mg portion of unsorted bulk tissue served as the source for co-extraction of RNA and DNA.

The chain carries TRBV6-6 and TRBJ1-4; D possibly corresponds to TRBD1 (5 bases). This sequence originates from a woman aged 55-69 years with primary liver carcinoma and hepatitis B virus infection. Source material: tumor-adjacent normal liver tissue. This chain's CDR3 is CASSSSVGGATNEKLFF. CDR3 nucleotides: TGTGCCAGCAGTTCTTCAGTGGGGGGTGCAACTAACGAAAAACTGTTTTTT.